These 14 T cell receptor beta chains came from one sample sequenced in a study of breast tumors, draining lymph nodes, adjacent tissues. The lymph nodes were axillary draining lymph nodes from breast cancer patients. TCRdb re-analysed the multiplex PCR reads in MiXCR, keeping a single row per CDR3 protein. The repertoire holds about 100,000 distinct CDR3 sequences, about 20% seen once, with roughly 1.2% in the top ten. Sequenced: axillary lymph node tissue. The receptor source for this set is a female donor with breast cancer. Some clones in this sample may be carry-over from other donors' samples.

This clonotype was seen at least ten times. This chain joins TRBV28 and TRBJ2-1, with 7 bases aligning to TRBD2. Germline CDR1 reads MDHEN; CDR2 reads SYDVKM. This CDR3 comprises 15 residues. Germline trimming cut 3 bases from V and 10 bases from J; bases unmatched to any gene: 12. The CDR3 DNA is TGTGCCAGCAGTTTTAGAGGGAGGGTAATTGGCGAGCAGTTCTTC. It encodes CASSFRGRVIGEQFF.

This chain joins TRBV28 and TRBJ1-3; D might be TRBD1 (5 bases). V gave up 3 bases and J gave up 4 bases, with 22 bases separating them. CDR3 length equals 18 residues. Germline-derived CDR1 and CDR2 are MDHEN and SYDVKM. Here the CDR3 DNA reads TGTGCCAGCAGTTTTAGTCTGTTGGGGCGCTCGGGGGGAAACACCATATATTTT. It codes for CASSFSLLGRSGGNTIYF.

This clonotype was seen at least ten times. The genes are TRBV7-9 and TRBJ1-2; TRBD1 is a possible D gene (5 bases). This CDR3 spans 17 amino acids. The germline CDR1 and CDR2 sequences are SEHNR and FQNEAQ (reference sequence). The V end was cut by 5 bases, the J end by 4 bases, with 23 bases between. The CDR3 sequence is CASSRPEEGSGTYGYTF. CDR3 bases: TGTGCCAGCAGCCGACCCGAGGAGGGATCAGGGACCTATGGCTACACCTTC.

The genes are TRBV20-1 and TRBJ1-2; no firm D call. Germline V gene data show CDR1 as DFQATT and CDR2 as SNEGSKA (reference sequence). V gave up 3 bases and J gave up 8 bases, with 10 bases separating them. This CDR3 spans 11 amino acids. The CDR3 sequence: CSARDSGGYTF. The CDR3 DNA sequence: TGCAGTGCTAGGGACTCGGGAGGCTACACCTTC.

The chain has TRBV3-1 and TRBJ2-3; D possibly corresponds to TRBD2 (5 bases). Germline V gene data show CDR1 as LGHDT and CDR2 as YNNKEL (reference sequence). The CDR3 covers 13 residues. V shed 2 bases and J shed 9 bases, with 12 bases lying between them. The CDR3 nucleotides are TGTGCCAGCAGCCAACCGAGGAGAGGGACGCAGTATTTT. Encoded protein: CASSQPRRGTQYF.

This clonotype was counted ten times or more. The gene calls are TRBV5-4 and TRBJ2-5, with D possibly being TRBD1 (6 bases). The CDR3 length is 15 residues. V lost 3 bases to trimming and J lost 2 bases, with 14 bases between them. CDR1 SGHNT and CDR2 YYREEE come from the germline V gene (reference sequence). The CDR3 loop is CASSSGSGTQETQYF. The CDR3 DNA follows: TGTGCCAGCAGCTCCGGGTCGGGGACACAAGAGACCCAGTACTTC. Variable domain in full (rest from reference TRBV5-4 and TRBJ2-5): ETGVTQSPTHLIKTRGQQVTLRCSSQSGHNTVSWYQQALGQGPQFIFQYYREEENGRGNFPPRFSGLQFPNYSSELNVNALELDDSALYLCASSSGSGTQETQYFGPGTRLLVL.

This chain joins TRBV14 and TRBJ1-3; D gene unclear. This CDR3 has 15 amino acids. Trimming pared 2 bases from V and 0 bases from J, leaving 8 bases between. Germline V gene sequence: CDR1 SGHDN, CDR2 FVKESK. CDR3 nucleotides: TGTGCCAGCAGCCAACAGGTTTTCTCTGGAAACACCATATATTTT. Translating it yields CASSQQVFSGNTIYF.

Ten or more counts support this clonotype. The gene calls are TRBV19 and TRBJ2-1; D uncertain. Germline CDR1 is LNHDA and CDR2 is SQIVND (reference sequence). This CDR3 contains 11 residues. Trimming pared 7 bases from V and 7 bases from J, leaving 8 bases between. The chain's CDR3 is CASTSFNEQFF. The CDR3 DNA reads TGTGCCAGTACCTCCTTTAATGAGCAGTTCTTC.

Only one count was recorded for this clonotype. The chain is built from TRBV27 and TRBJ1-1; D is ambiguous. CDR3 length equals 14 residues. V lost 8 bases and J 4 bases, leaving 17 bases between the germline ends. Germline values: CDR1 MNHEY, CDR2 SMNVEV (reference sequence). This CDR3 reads CASFFEGSSTEAFF. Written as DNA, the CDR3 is TGTGCCAGCTTCTTCGAGGGTTCGAGCACTGAAGCTTTCTTT.

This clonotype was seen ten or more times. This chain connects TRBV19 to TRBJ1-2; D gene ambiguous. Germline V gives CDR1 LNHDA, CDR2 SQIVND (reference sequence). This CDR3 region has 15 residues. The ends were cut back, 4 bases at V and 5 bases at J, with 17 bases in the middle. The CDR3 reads CASSSRDRSKYGYTF. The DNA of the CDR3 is TGTGCCAGTAGTAGTAGAGACCGCTCCAAGTATGGCTACACCTTC.

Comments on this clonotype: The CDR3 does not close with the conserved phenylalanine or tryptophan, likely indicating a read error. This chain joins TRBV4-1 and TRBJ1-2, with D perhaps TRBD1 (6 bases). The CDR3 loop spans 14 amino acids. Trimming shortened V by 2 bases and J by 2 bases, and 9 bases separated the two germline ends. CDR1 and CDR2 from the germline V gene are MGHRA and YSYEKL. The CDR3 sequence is CASSQIGGNYGYTS. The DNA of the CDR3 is TGCGCCAGCAGCCAAATAGGGGGAAACTATGGCTACACCTCC.

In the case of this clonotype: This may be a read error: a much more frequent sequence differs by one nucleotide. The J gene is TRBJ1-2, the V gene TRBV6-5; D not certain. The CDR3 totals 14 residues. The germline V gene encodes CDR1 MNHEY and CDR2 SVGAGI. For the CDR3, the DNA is TGTGCCAGCAGTTACTCAGAGGGCTCGCCGGCCTACGCCTTC. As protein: CASSYSEGSPAYAF.

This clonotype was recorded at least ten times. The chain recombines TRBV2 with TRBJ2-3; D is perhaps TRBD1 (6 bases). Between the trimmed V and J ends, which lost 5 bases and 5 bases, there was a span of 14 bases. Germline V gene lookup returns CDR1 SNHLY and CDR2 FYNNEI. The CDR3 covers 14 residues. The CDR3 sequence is CASSPDRQRDTQYF. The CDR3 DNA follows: TGTGCCAGCAGTCCAGACAGGCAGCGAGATACGCAGTATTTT.

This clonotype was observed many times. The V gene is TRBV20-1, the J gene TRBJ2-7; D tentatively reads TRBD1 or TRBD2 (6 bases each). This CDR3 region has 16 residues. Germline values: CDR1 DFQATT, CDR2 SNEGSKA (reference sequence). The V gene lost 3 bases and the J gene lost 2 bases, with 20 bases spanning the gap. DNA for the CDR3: TGCAGTGCTAGCCCAAGCTGGGGGGCCGATACCTACGAGCAGTACTTC. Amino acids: CSASPSWGADTYEQYF.